This note documents a single TCR beta chain sequence. Per germline, CDR1 LNHDA and CDR2 SQIVND (reference sequence). The CDR3 runs 12 residues. Trimming cost V 3 bases and J 4 bases, with 4 bases left between them. The data were obtained in a study of OX40 agonist ivuxolimab in advanced cancers. Only in-frame clones appear in the TCRdb table, and some are missing; sequencing was by immunoSEQ multiplex PCR. The data contain tens of thousands of clones, roughly 89% of them singletons. The clonotype comes from an adult with an advanced solid tumor such as melanoma, head and neck, liver or kidney cancer. This specimen was CD4+ or CD8+ T cells sorted from blood, taken in a trial of the OX40 agonist ivuxolimab. V usage is TRBV19 and J usage is TRBJ1-5; D is undetermined. This CDR3 is CASSIRNQPQHF. CDR3 DNA: TGTGCCAGTAGTATCCGAAATCAGCCCCAGCATTTT. The full variable domain, completed using reference TRBV19 and TRBJ1-5, is DGGITQSPKYLFRKEGQNVTLSCEQNLNHDAMYWYRQDPGQGLRLIYYSQIVNDFQKGDIAEGYSVSREKKESFPLTVTSAQKNPTAFYLCASSIRNQPQHFGDGTRLSIL.